The TCR beta chain described here comes from a study of identical twins. MiXCR was run by TCRdb on the 5' RACE reads, yielding one entry per CDR3 protein. The table has about 260,000 distinct CDR3 sequences, roughly 7% seen once. Turning to this clonotype: Its antigen is as yet unknown.

Trimming took off 2 bases at V and 4 bases at J, with 5 bases between the two ends. This CDR3 has 13 residues. Germline-derived CDR1 and CDR2 are WNHNN and SYGVQD (reference sequence). General observations from the study: The same donors were not followed; conclusions instead depended on cross-sectional statistical analysis.

Separately, the same data were catalogued under a study of yellow fever vaccine responses in identical twins.

The receptor was isolated from a woman aged 18-30 years in good health. Material: memory (CD45RO+) T cells sorted from blood. The V gene is TRBV10-1, the J gene TRBJ2-2; D ambiguous. The CDR3 region has the DNA TGCGCCAGCAGTGAGATGCCCACCGGGGAGCTGTTTTTT. Residues: CASSEMPTGELFF.